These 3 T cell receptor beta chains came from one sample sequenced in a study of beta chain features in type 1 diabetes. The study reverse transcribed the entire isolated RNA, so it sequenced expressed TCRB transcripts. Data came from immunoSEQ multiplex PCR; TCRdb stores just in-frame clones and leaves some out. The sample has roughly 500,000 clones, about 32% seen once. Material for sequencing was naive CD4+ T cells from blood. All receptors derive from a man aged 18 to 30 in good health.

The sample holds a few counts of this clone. The CDR3 sequence: CASGMGLLYNEQFF. The DNA of the CDR3 is TGTGCCAGTGGAATGGGACTTTTATACAATGAGCAGTTCTTC. The rearrangement uses TRBV2 and TRBJ2-1, with D perhaps TRBD2 (6 bases). The CDR3 is made up of 14 amino acids. Trimming took 9 bases from V and 4 from J, leaving 16 bases between them. CDR1 SNHLY and CDR2 FYNNEI come from the germline V gene.

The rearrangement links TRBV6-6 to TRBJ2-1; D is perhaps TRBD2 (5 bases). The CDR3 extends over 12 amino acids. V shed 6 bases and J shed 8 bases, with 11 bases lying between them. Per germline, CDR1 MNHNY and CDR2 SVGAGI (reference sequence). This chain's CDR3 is CASSPGVHEQFF. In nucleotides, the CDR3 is TGTGCCAGCAGCCCCGGGGTTCATGAGCAGTTCTTC.

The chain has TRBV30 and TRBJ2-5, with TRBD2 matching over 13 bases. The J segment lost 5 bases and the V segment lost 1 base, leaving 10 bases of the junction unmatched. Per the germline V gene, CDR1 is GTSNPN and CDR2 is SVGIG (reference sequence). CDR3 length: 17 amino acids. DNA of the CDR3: TGTGCCTGGAGTGCCATGCGGACTAGCGGGAGTCGGGAGACCCAGTACTTC. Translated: CAWSAMRTSGSRETQYF.